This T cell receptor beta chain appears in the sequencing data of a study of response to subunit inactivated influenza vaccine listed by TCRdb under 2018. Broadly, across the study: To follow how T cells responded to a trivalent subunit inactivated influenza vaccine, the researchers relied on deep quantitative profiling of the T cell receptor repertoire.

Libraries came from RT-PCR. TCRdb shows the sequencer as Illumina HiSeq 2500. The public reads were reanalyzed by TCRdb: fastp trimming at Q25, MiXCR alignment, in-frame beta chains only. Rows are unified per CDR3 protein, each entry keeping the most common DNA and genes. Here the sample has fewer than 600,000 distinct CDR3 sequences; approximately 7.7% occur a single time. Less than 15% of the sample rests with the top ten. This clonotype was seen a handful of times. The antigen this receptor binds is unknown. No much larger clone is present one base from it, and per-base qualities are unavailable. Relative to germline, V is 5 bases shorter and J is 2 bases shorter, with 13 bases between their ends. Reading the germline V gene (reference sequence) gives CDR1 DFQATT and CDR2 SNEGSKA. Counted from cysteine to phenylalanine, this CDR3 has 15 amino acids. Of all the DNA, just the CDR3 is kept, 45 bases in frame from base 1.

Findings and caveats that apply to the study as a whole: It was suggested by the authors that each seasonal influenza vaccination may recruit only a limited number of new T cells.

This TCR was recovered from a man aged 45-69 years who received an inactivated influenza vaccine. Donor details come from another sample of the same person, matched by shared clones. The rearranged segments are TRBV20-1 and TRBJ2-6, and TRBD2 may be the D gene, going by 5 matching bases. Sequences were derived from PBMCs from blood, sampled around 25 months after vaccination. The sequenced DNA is TGCAGTGCTCAGGCCGTCGGGGCTGGGGCCAACGTCCTGACTTTC. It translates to CSAQAVGAGANVLTF.